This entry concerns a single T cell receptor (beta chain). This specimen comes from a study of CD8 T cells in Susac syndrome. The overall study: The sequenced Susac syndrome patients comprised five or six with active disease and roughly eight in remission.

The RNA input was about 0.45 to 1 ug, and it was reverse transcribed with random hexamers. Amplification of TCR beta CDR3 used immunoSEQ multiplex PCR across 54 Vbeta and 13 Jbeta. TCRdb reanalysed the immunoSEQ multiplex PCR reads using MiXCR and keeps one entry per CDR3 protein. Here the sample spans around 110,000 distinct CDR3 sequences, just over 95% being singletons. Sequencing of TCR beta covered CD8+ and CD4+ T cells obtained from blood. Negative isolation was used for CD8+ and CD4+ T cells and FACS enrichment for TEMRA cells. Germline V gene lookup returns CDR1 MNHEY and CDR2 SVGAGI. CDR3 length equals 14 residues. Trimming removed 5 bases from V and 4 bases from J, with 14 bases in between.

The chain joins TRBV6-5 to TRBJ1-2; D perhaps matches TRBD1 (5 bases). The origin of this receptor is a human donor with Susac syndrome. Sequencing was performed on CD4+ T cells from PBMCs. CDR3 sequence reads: CASSTQVDLYGYTF. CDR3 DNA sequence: TGTGCCAGCAGTACACAGGTAGACCTCTATGGCTACACCTTC.